A few counts support the clone carrying this T cell receptor beta chain. V was shortened by 1 base and J by 4 bases, with 15 bases between the two germline ends. Germline V gene sequence: CDR1 MGHRA, CDR2 YSYEKL. The CDR3 totals 16 residues. This specimen comes from a study of T-cell memory formation after mild COVID-19. TCRdb re-analysed the 5' RACE reads in MiXCR, keeping a single row per CDR3 protein. Among hundreds of thousands of distinct CDR3 sequences listed, roughly 18% were seen once. V gene TRBV4-1 combines with J gene TRBJ2-3; D is unclear. The clonotype comes from an adult woman who had mild COVID-19 (a few samples of this study predate the infection). Cell type and time point are not known. The sequenced material came from PBMCs or a T cell subset sorted from them (not recorded which). Written as DNA, the CDR3 is TGCGCCAGCAGCCAAGTGTCCCGCCGCGGATCAGATACGCAGTATTTT. This translates into CASSQVSRRGSDTQYF.